The present T cell receptor beta chain was sequenced within a study of cytomegalovirus exposure and HLA in healthy donors. Amplification used 60 Vbeta primers and 13 Jbeta primers. Profiled with immunoSEQ multiplex PCR; TCRdb holds only in-frame clones, not every one. The profile covers 160,000 or so clones, with 70% to 75% appearing a single time and 4.7% taken by the ten largest. The CDR3 extends over 11 amino acids. CDR1 MDHEN and CDR2 SYDVKM come from the germline V gene. V was trimmed by 7 bases and J by 7 bases, leaving 10 bases between them. The sample was PBMCs. The clonotype comes from a man between 18 and 35 years old in good health and CMV-seropositive. The chain has TRBV28 and TRBJ1-2; tentative D call: TRBD1 (5 bases). In nucleotides, the CDR3 is TGTGCCAGCATAGGGGTGTTTGGCTACACCTTC. Translated: CASIGVFGYTF.